A single sample is the source of the 16 T cell receptor beta chains below, sequenced in a study of cytomegalovirus exposure and HLA in healthy donors (dated by TCRdb to about 2017). The library relied on the immunoSEQ multiplex PCR assay. For the multiplex PCR, a mixture combining 60 forward primers for TCR Vbeta segments and 13 reverse primers for TCR Jbeta segments was used. This is the immuneACCESS table as TCRdb keeps it, with only in-frame sequences that have V and J called. A part of the clones is gone; compared with another copy, unresolved V genes explain less than half, and the rest is unexplained. The sample table records about 210,000 clones; just under 80% of these occur just once. The ten most abundant clones make up approximately 0.47% of the sample. Sequencing was carried out using PBMCs. These receptors were collected from a boy younger than 18 in good health and CMV-seronegative.

The genes are TRBV5-8 and TRBJ2-3; 11 bases map to TRBD2. After removal of 2 bases from V and 6 bases from J, the junction contained 8 bases not matched to a gene. Germline V gene lookup returns CDR1 SGHTS and CDR2 YDEGEE. This CDR3 is 16 amino acids long. The CDR3 DNA follows: TGTGCCAGCAGCTTTGTGTTAGCGGGAGGGTTGGATACGCAGTATTTT. Translation gives CASSFVLAGGLDTQYF. Together with reference TRBV5-8 and TRBJ2-3, the CDR3 gives the full variable domain: EAGVTQSPTHLIKTRGQQATLRCSPISGHTSVYWYQQALGLGLQFLLWYDEGEERNRGNFPPRFSGRQFPNYSSELNVNALELEDSALYLCASSFVLAGGLDTQYFGPGTRLTVL.

The V call is TRBV30, the J call TRBJ2-3, with a possible D match to TRBD1 (6 bases). The CDR3 covers 14 residues. The V end lost 2 bases, the J end lost 4 bases, and 13 bases lay between the germline ends. The germline CDR1 and CDR2 sequences are GTSNPN and SVGIG (reference sequence). In nucleotides, the CDR3 is TGTGCCTGGAGTCGGACAGCCGGATCAGATACGCAGTATTTT. This gives the protein CAWSRTAGSDTQYF.

This clone was seen a single time. The V and J genes are TRBV29-1 and TRBJ1-1; the D gene is possibly TRBD1 (5 bases). This CDR3 has 11 amino acids. CDR1 is SQVTM and CDR2 is ANQGSEA in the germline V gene. Deletions cut 4 bases from V and 5 bases from J, with 8 bases between. The CDR3 region has the DNA TGCAGCGTTGGGACATATACTGAAGCTTTCTTT. Its protein product is CSVGTYTEAFF.

This clone was observed once. The V call is TRBV9, the J call TRBJ1-1; D might be TRBD1 (5 bases). CDR1 and CDR2 (germline): SGDLS, YYNGEE. There are 11 residues in the CDR3. V lost 4 bases, J lost 7 bases, and 8 bases lay in between. This CDR3 is CASSQGLEAFF. Written as DNA, the CDR3 is TGTGCCAGCAGCCAGGGTCTTGAAGCTTTCTTT.

This clone turned up a few times. This chain uses TRBV7-8 with TRBJ1-1, with TRBD1 as a possible D gene (5 bases). Germline lookup yields CDR1 SGHVS and CDR2 FQNEAQ. This CDR3 spans 13 amino acids. The ends were cut back, 4 bases at V and 7 bases at J, with 13 bases in the middle. The CDR3: CASSSGSGDEAFF. The CDR3 coding sequence is TGTGCCAGCAGCTCAGGGTCAGGCGATGAAGCTTTCTTT.

On this clone itself: The sample contains more than one DNA sequence encoding this CDR3. This chain connects TRBV12-5 to TRBJ1-5; 10 bases are shared with TRBD1. V lost 3 bases and J lost 7; bases outside the gene matches: 3. Germline values: CDR1 LGHNT, CDR2 FRNRAP. The CDR3 is 14 amino acids. CDR3 DNA: TGTGCTAGTGGTTTTGGACAGGGGGGACAGCCCCAGCATTTT. Translating gives CASGFGQGGQPQHF. Full variable domain (missing parts from reference TRBV12-5 and TRBJ1-5): DARVTQTPRHKVTEMGQEVTMRCQPILGHNTVFWYRQTMMQGLELLAYFRNRAPLDDSGMPKDRFSAEMPDATLATLKIQPSEPRDSAVYFCASGFGQGGQPQHFGDGTRLSIL.

The rearrangement uses TRBV28 and TRBJ1-1; TRBD1 might be the D (6 bases). Trimming stripped 2 bases from V and 8 bases from J, with 12 bases between. Germline CDR1 is MDHEN and CDR2 is SYDVKM. This CDR3 is built from 13 residues. This chain's CDR3 is CASSLGTGPEAFF. CDR3 bases: TGTGCCAGCAGTTTAGGAACAGGGCCCGAAGCTTTCTTT.

V usage is TRBV6-5 and J usage is TRBJ1-1; 8 positions agree with TRBD1. V was clipped by 7 bases and J by 1 base; unmatched bases: 5. Germline CDR1 and CDR2: MNHEY and SVGAGI. This CDR3 is built from 14 residues. CDR3 sequence: CASIPGGENTEAFF. CDR3 sequence (DNA): TGTGCCAGCATCCCAGGGGGCGAGAACACTGAAGCTTTCTTT.

J is TRBJ1-5 and V is TRBV28; 10 bases line up with TRBD1. After removal of 4 bases from V and 5 bases from J, the junction contained 14 bases not matched to a gene. This CDR3 spans 18 amino acids. CDR1 is MDHEN, CDR2 SYDVKM, per germline. CDR3 coding DNA: TGTGCCAGCAGTTCCAGGGACAGGGGCACCTTTTACCATCAGCCCCAGCATTTT. Amino acid sequence: CASSSRDRGTFYHQPQHF.

The chain employs TRBV5-8 and TRBJ2-4; D gene unclear. CDR3 size: 12 residues. Germline assignment: CDR1 SGHTS and CDR2 YDEGEE. The CDR3 DNA is TGTGCTCCGGCAGTCACGGGAAACATTCAGTACTTC. It codes for CAPAVTGNIQYF. Full variable domain (remainder filled in from reference TRBV5-8 and TRBJ2-4): EAGVTQSPTHLIKTRGQQATLRCSPISGHTSVYWYQQALGLGLQFLLWYDEGEERNRGNFPPRFSGRQFPNYSSELNVNALELEDSALYLCAPAVTGNIQYFGAGTRLSVL.

The chain joins TRBV19 to TRBJ1-5; 7 bases align to TRBD1. The V gene end was trimmed by 6 bases and the J gene end by 2 bases; junction bases not matched to a gene: 4. Germline CDR1 is LNHDA and CDR2 is SQIVND (reference sequence). This CDR3 region has 14 residues. CDR3 coding DNA: TGTGCCAGTAGCCCGACAGGGCGCAATCAGCCCCAGCATTTT. It codes for CASSPTGRNQPQHF.

The chain combines TRBV6-6 with TRBJ1-5; D call uncertain. This CDR3 has 12 residues. V was trimmed by 6 bases and J by 7 bases, leaving 10 bases between them. In germline, CDR1 is MNHNY, CDR2 SVGAGI (reference sequence). In DNA form, the CDR3 reads TGTGCCAGCAGCCCAAGAGGGCAGCCCCAGCATTTT. Amino acids: CASSPRGQPQHF.

The chain links TRBV7-8 to TRBJ2-2; 9 nucleotides align to TRBD2. Looked up from germline, CDR1 is SGHVS and CDR2 is FQNEAQ. This CDR3 region has 17 residues. V shed 4 bases, J shed 7 bases, and the junction held 13 bases outside the gene matches. CDR3 protein: CASSSTLGGGAGGELFF. CDR3 sequence (DNA): TGTGCCAGCAGCTCGACCCTGGGCGGGGGGGCTGGCGGGGAGCTGTTTTTT. Full variable domain (remainder filled in from reference TRBV7-8 and TRBJ2-2): GAGVSQSPRYKVAKRGQDVALRCDPISGHVSLFWYQQALGQGPEFLTYFQNEAQLDKSGLPSDRFFAERPEGSVSTLKIQRTQQEDSAVYLCASSSTLGGGAGGELFFGEGSRLTVL.

The rearrangement links TRBV5-6 to TRBJ1-6; unclear D gene. CDR3 length: 17 amino acids. Germline assignment: CDR1 SGHDT and CDR2 YYEEEE. Trimming took off 0 bases at V and 0 bases at J, with 10 bases between the two ends. The CDR3 reads CASSLAETSSYNSPLHF. CDR3 DNA sequence: TGTGCCAGCAGCTTGGCTGAGACAAGCTCCTATAATTCACCCCTCCACTTT.

The chain combines TRBV2 with TRBJ1-1, with D tentatively TRBD1 (5 bases). This CDR3 comprises 17 residues. Deletions cut 6 bases from V and 1 base from J, with 21 bases between. Germline V gene lookup returns CDR1 SNHLY and CDR2 FYNNEI. In DNA, the CDR3 is TGTGCCAGCAGCCAGTGGGAAGCAGGGCTGACGAACACTGAAGCTTTCTTT. It encodes CASSQWEAGLTNTEAFF.

The chain uses TRBV7-6 and TRBJ2-5; TRBD2 is a possible D gene (5 bases). V lost 5 bases and J lost 5, with 9 bases in between. The CDR3 runs to 12 residues. Germline assignment: CDR1 SGHVS and CDR2 FNYEAQ. CDR3 sequence (DNA): TGTGCCAGCAGCCATACTAGGGAGACCCAGTACTTC. It translates to CASSHTRETQYF.